The next 28 T cell receptor beta chains were all read from a single sample in a study of cytomegalovirus exposure and HLA in healthy donors. PCR amplification relied on 60 Vbeta primers (plus 13 Jbeta primers). The repertoire was sequenced with immunoSEQ multiplex PCR; TCRdb's copy has only in-frame clones and lacks some. Of about 140,000 clones in the sample, 80% were seen once. Sequences were obtained from PBMCs. These receptors all stem from a male donor in good health and CMV-seronegative.

The V gene is TRBV5-4, the J gene TRBJ2-7; the match to TRBD1 covers 8 bases. This CDR3 contains 18 residues. V shed 3 bases and J 8 bases; nucleotides not matched to a gene: 22. Germline V CDR1 and CDR2: SGHNT, YYREEE (reference sequence). The CDR3 region is CASSSDIVGQGAGIKQYF. In DNA, the CDR3 is TGTGCCAGCAGCTCCGACATCGTAGGGCAGGGGGCCGGTATTAAGCAGTACTTC.

The chain is built from TRBV4-2 and TRBJ1-3; D remains ambiguous. The CDR3 extends over 14 amino acids. The germline V and J ends were trimmed by 1 base and 3 bases, with 7 bases remaining between them. Germline V CDR1 and CDR2: LGHNA, YNFKEQ. In nucleotides, the CDR3 is TGTGCCAGCAGCCAAGCTGAACTTGGAAACACCATATATTTT. Protein: CASSQAELGNTIYF.

This clone was detected once. The V gene is TRBV6-1, the J gene TRBJ1-1; D call uncertain. Germline V gene lookup returns CDR1 MNHNS and CDR2 SASEGT. Trimming left V 6 bases short and J 1 base short, with 12 bases between. The CDR3 spans 14 residues. CDR3: CASRGALRNTEAFF. The CDR3 DNA reads as TGTGCCAGCAGAGGAGCACTAAGGAACACTGAAGCTTTCTTT.

The chain links TRBV9 to TRBJ1-1; weak D call: TRBD1 (5 bases). The CDR3 totals 14 residues. Germline V gene lookup returns CDR1 SGDLS and CDR2 YYNGEE. Trimming took off 1 base at V and 5 bases at J, with 12 bases between the two ends. This CDR3 is CASSVIGEGTEAFF. The CDR3, as DNA: TGTGCCAGCAGCGTAATAGGGGAAGGGACTGAAGCTTTCTTT.

This clone came up a few times. The chain is built from TRBV29-1 and TRBJ1-2; D not resolved. The ends were cut back, 4 bases at V and 4 bases at J, with 10 bases in the middle. Germline-derived CDR1 and CDR2 are SQVTM and ANQGSEA. The CDR3 loop spans 12 amino acids. The CDR3 reads CSVGWTGYGYTF. For the CDR3, the DNA is TGCAGCGTTGGGTGGACTGGCTATGGCTACACCTTC. The complete variable domain, with remaining parts taken from reference TRBV29-1 and TRBJ1-2, reads SAVISQKPSRDICQRGTSLTIQCQVDSQVTMMFWYRQQPGQSLTLIATANQGSEATYESGFVIDKFPISRPNLTFSTLTVSNMSPEDSSIYLCSVGWTGYGYTFGSGTRLTVV.

The rearrangement links TRBV5-4 to TRBJ1-1; D not resolved. Germline assignment: CDR1 SGHNT and CDR2 YYREEE (reference sequence). The CDR3 extends over 13 amino acids. The V gene lost 5 bases and the J gene lost 0 bases, with 8 bases spanning the gap. In DNA, the CDR3 is TGTGCCAGCAGATCGACACTGAACACTGAAGCTTTCTTT. Its protein is CASRSTLNTEAFF.

The rearrangement links TRBV6-5 to TRBJ1-6; maybe TRBD1 (5 bases). Germline V CDR1 and CDR2: MNHEY, SVGAGI. The CDR3 consists of 13 residues. V was shortened by 4 bases and J by 7 bases, with 8 bases between the two germline ends. The CDR3 bases are TGTGCCAGCAGTTGGGGCCGGAATTCACCCCTCCACTTT. It specifies CASSWGRNSPLHF.

Written as DNA, the CDR3 is TGTGCCAGCAGCTTCCCCCGGGGAACCGGGGAGCTGTTTTTT. Encoded protein: CASSFPRGTGELFF. V and J are TRBV7-9 and TRBJ2-2; TRBD2 is a possible D gene (5 bases). Germline CDR1 SEHNR, CDR2 FQNEAQ (reference sequence). The CDR3 runs to 14 residues. The V and J ends lost 3 bases and 5 bases respectively, with 10 bases between them.

This sequence joins TRBV28 and TRBJ1-5; unclear D gene. The CDR3 spans 14 residues. Deletions cut 4 bases from V and 6 bases from J, with 13 bases between. Germline-derived CDR1 and CDR2 are MDHEN and SYDVKM. The DNA of the CDR3 is TGTGCCAGCAGTTATAGCGGGAGCGGTCAGCCCCAGCATTTT. Encoded protein: CASSYSGSGQPQHF.

This chain uses TRBV30 with TRBJ1-5; D is possibly TRBD1 (5 bases). Deletions cut 4 bases from V and 7 bases from J, with 20 bases between. Germline CDR1 is GTSNPN and CDR2 is SVGIG (reference sequence). There are 15 residues in the CDR3. The CDR3 reads CAWNARGASGQPQHF. CDR3 DNA sequence: TGTGCCTGGAACGCCCGCGGGGCTTCGGGGCAGCCCCAGCATTTT.

V usage is TRBV4-1 and J usage is TRBJ1-2; D remains unclear. The CDR3 totals 12 residues. The V and J ends lost 4 bases and 4 bases respectively, with 7 bases between them. CDR1 and CDR2 (germline): MGHRA, YSYEKL. The DNA for the CDR3 is TGCGCCAGCAGCCCATACGGCTATGGCTACACCTTC. This sequence encodes CASSPYGYGYTF.

The chain carries TRBV27 and TRBJ1-4, with 8 nucleotides matching TRBD1. Germline-derived CDR1 and CDR2 are MNHEY and SMNVEV (reference sequence). With V trimmed by 5 bases and J by 8 bases, 10 bases remained unmatched. CDR3 size: 15 residues. CDR3 region: CASSIRGLSGEKLFF. The CDR3, as DNA: TGTGCCAGCAGTATCAGGGGGCTGAGTGGGGAAAAACTGTTTTTT.

J is TRBJ1-1 and V is TRBV18; D is unclear. With 5 bases removed from V and 1 base from J, the gap between germline ends came to 8 bases. Per the germline V gene, CDR1 is KGHSH and CDR2 is LQKENI. The CDR3 length is 13 residues. The CDR3 region is CASSAAGNTEAFF. The CDR3 DNA reads as TGTGCCAGCTCAGCCGCGGGGAACACTGAAGCTTTCTTT. The full variable domain, completed using reference TRBV18 and TRBJ1-1, is NAGVMQNPRHLVRRRGQEARLRCSPMKGHSHVYWYRQLPEEGLKFMVYLQKENIIDESGMPKERFSAEFPKEGPSILRIQQVVRGDSAAYFCASSAAGNTEAFFGQGTRLTVV.

The chain uses TRBV10-3 and TRBJ2-3, with D perhaps TRBD2 (5 bases). The V gene's germline CDR1 is ENHRY and CDR2 SYGVKD. Trimming removed 2 bases at V and 8 bases at J, with 11 bases between. The CDR3 has 13 residues. The chain's CDR3 is CAISEGETGTQYF. The CDR3 nucleotides read TGTGCCATCAGTGAGGGGGAGACTGGTACGCAGTATTTT.

This chain uses TRBV6-5 with TRBJ1-2, with D perhaps matching TRBD1 (5 bases). V was cut by 5 bases and J by 4 bases, with 14 bases left in between. There are 14 residues in the CDR3. Germline V gene data show CDR1 as MNHEY and CDR2 as SVGAGI. The CDR3 sequence: CASSELGGAYGYTF. DNA for the CDR3: TGTGCCAGCAGTGAATTAGGAGGGGCCTATGGCTACACCTTC.

The V call is TRBV4-1, the J call TRBJ1-1, with 10 bases identical to TRBD1. The CDR3 runs 16 residues. Germline V gene sequence: CDR1 MGHRA, CDR2 YSYEKL. Unmatched junction bases numbered 2, after V lost 1 base and J lost 0 bases. The chain's CDR3 is CASSQGDRGLNTEAFF. As DNA, the CDR3 is TGCGCCAGCAGCCAAGGGGACAGGGGCTTGAACACTGAAGCTTTCTTT.

In its sample, this clone was seen once. The chain combines TRBV18 with TRBJ2-7, with TRBD2 matching 8 bases. CDR1 and CDR2 (germline): KGHSH, LQKENI. The CDR3 extends over 15 amino acids. V was clipped by 3 bases and J by 4 bases; unmatched bases: 8. The CDR3: CASSPEAGGAYEQYF. The CDR3 DNA sequence: TGTGCCAGCTCACCGGAGGCCGGGGGGGCGTACGAGCAGTACTTC.

This clone showed up just once. The genes are TRBV19 and TRBJ1-2, with D possibly TRBD1 on 5 matching bases. V dropped 6 bases and J dropped 4 bases, with 15 bases sitting between them. The germline V gene encodes CDR1 LNHDA and CDR2 SQIVND (reference sequence). The CDR3 contains 14 residues. The CDR3 loop reads CASSPRGSFYGYTF. As DNA, the CDR3 is TGTGCCAGTAGCCCAAGGGGTTCGTTCTATGGCTACACCTTC.

The rearrangement links TRBV27 to TRBJ2-7; tentative D call: TRBD2 (5 bases). The germline V gene encodes CDR1 MNHEY and CDR2 SMNVEV (reference sequence). The CDR3 totals 15 residues. Trimming removed 0 bases at V and 2 bases at J, with 11 bases between. The CDR3 nucleotides are TGTGCCAGCAGTTTATCCCCCAGCGGTACCTACGAGCAGTACTTC. Protein product: CASSLSPSGTYEQYF.

The chain is built from TRBV7-9 and TRBJ2-5; TRBD1 matches at 8 bases. The J call is in doubt because the DNA end fits TRBJ2-7 better. There are 12 residues in the CDR3. CDR1 is SEHNR and CDR2 is FQNEAQ in the germline V gene (reference sequence). CDR3 DNA sequence: TGTGCCAGCAACAGGGGGAATTACGAGCAGTACTTC. Translated, it gives CASNRGNYEQYF.

V usage is TRBV7-9 and J usage is TRBJ1-2, with a weak D call TRBD1 (6 bases). Deletions cut 0 bases from V and 7 bases from J, with 15 bases between. The CDR3 totals 15 residues. CDR1 and CDR2 from the germline V gene are SEHNR and FQNEAQ (reference sequence). The CDR3 nucleotides read TGTGCCAGCAGCTTAGCCACCAACGGACAGCCTGGCTACACCTTC. Residues: CASSLATNGQPGYTF.

The V gene is TRBV4-1, the J gene TRBJ2-1, with 14 bases identical to TRBD2. Per the germline V gene, CDR1 is MGHRA and CDR2 is YSYEKL. V was pared by 1 base and J by 9 bases, with 2 bases of the junction left unmatched. There are 15 residues in the CDR3. The CDR3 here is CASSQGLAGGFEQFF. The CDR3, as DNA: TGCGCCAGCAGCCAAGGACTAGCGGGGGGGTTTGAGCAGTTCTTC.

The CDR3 sequence is CASSSPRVWGYTF. The CDR3 DNA reads as TGTGCCAGCAGCTCCCCCAGGGTGTGGGGCTACACCTTC. V gene TRBV7-2 combines with J gene TRBJ1-2; a weak D match, TRBD1 (5 bases). CDR1 and CDR2 (germline): SGHTA, FQGNSA. The CDR3 contains 13 residues. Trimming stripped 4 bases from V and 8 bases from J, with 14 bases between.

The chain combines TRBV6-4 with TRBJ2-2; D may be TRBD1 (6 bases). The CDR3 is 15 residues long. CDR1 MRHNA and CDR2 SNTAGT come from the germline V gene. V was trimmed by 3 bases and J by 5 bases, leaving 13 bases between them. The CDR3 loop is CASSEQTGGTGELFF. CDR3 DNA sequence: TGTGCCAGCAGTGAGCAGACAGGAGGAACCGGGGAGCTGTTTTTT.

As concerns this clone: Other DNA variants within this sample encode the same CDR3. This chain connects TRBV5-4 to TRBJ2-5; 8 positions agree with TRBD1. Germline CDR1 and CDR2: SGHNT and YYREEE (reference sequence). V lost 7 bases to trimming and J lost 4 bases; unmatched junction nucleotides: 9. The CDR3 has 14 residues. As DNA, the CDR3 is TGTGCCAGCCGTAAGACAGGGGATAGAGAGACCCAGTACTTC. As protein: CASRKTGDRETQYF.

This rearrangement joins TRBV10-3 to TRBJ2-7; 11 positions match TRBD2. J lost 6 bases, V lost 3 bases, and 7 bases had no gene match. The V gene's germline CDR1 is ENHRY and CDR2 SYGVKD. The CDR3 is made up of 15 amino acids. This CDR3 reads CAISDTGTSGVEQYF. CDR3 in DNA: TGTGCCATCAGTGACACCGGGACTAGCGGTGTCGAGCAGTACTTC.

V gene TRBV7-2 combines with J gene TRBJ2-1; 13 bases are a match to TRBD2. Losses at the gene ends were 3 bases for V and 5 bases for J; bases not matched to a gene: 1. In germline, CDR1 is SGHTA, CDR2 FQGNSA. The CDR3 runs 15 residues. The CDR3 nucleotides read TGTGCCAGCAGCTTCGGACTAGCGGGGGACAATGAGCAGTTCTTC. Encoded protein: CASSFGLAGDNEQFF.

The chain is built from TRBV7-3 and TRBJ2-2; perhaps TRBD1 as D (7 bases). CDR3 length: 17 residues. Trimming removed 3 bases at V and 2 bases at J, with 16 bases between. CDR1 and CDR2 from the germline V gene are SGHTA and FQGTGA. CDR3 bases: TGTGCCAGCAGCTTCGACAGGGAGGCCCGAAACACCGGGGAGCTGTTTTTT. Translation: CASSFDREARNTGELFF. The full variable domain, completed using reference TRBV7-3 and TRBJ2-2, is GAGVSQTPSNKVTEKGKYVELRCDPISGHTALYWYRQSLGQGPEFLIYFQGTGAADDSGLPNDRFFAVRPEGSVSTLKIQRTERGDSAVYLCASSFDREARNTGELFFGEGSRLTVL.